The rows below give T cell receptor beta chains drawn from one sample of a study of T-cell reconstitution after alpha-beta-depleted transplantation in children. MiXCR was run by TCRdb on the PCR reads, yielding one entry per CDR3 protein. The table has hundreds of thousands of distinct CDR3 sequences, 13% seen once. Here the sequenced sample was PBMCs, mostly from graft donor cells, taken 360 days after TCRalphabeta/CD19-depleted stem cell transplant. The receptors derive from a male patient under 18 who had a stem cell transplant for acute myeloid leukemia, so the T cells may come from the graft donor. The CDR3 runs from the conserved cysteine through the conserved F or W. Each record gives: CDR3 protein, J gene, D gene, V gene. A D gene is named only where the DNA matches it firmly.

CDR3aa: CASSPAWETNEKLFF; j_gene: TRBJ1-4; d_gene: NA; v_gene: TRBV7-2
CDR3aa: CASRTVSSSYEQYF; j_gene: TRBJ2-7; d_gene: NA; v_gene: TRBV6-1
CDR3aa: CSADRAAVSTGELFF; j_gene: TRBJ2-2; d_gene: TRBD1; v_gene: TRBV20-1
CDR3aa: CASSLGTGTILPRGYTF; j_gene: TRBJ1-2; d_gene: TRBD1; v_gene: TRBV28
CDR3aa: CASSPLSSPLKPQYF; j_gene: TRBJ2-5; d_gene: NA; v_gene: TRBV9
CDR3aa: CASSYSIRTQETQYF; j_gene: TRBJ2-5; d_gene: NA; v_gene: TRBV6-2/TRBV6-3
CDR3aa: CASSFGQPFEQYF; j_gene: TRBJ2-7; d_gene: NA; v_gene: TRBV14
CDR3aa: CSVEGGEGPDTQYF; j_gene: TRBJ2-3; d_gene: TRBD2; v_gene: TRBV29-1
CDR3aa: CASSLGRGRNTIYF; j_gene: TRBJ1-3; d_gene: TRBD1; v_gene: TRBV7-2
CDR3aa: CSVELQGGNTEAFF; j_gene: TRBJ1-1; d_gene: TRBD1; v_gene: TRBV29-1
CDR3aa: CSASWTSGRRNEQFF; j_gene: TRBJ2-1; d_gene: TRBD2; v_gene: TRBV20-1
CDR3aa: CASSFRGNSYNEQFF; j_gene: TRBJ2-1; d_gene: NA; v_gene: TRBV28
CDR3aa: CASSPTGGDYEQYF; j_gene: TRBJ2-7; d_gene: NA; v_gene: TRBV7-2
CDR3aa: CATSSWTSGWEETQYF; j_gene: TRBJ2-5; d_gene: TRBD2; v_gene: TRBV15
CDR3aa: CASSPGALNTEAFF; j_gene: TRBJ1-1; d_gene: NA; v_gene: TRBV18
CDR3aa: CAISDLPRAGGFHEQYF; j_gene: TRBJ2-7; d_gene: TRBD2; v_gene: TRBV10-3
CDR3aa: CASSLTGRPSSYEQYF; j_gene: TRBJ2-7; d_gene: NA; v_gene: TRBV7-3
CDR3aa: CASSYGGGTGELFF; j_gene: TRBJ2-2; d_gene: NA; v_gene: TRBV12-3/TRBV12-4
CDR3aa: CASSMHSLPGEQYF; j_gene: TRBJ2-7; d_gene: NA; v_gene: TRBV27
CDR3aa: CASSQDPETPSYNEQFF; j_gene: TRBJ2-1; d_gene: NA; v_gene: TRBV4-3
CDR3aa: CSARASGRTTLGGEQFF; j_gene: TRBJ2-1; d_gene: TRBD2; v_gene: TRBV20-1
CDR3aa: CASSLWGLAGVTDTQYF; j_gene: TRBJ2-3; d_gene: TRBD2; v_gene: TRBV28
CDR3aa: CASSYPTTEQFF; j_gene: TRBJ2-1; d_gene: NA; v_gene: TRBV6-2/TRBV6-3
CDR3aa: CASSASGSRETQYF; j_gene: TRBJ2-5; d_gene: TRBD2; v_gene: TRBV7-3
CDR3aa: CATSRDLLRVSYEQYF; j_gene: TRBJ2-7; d_gene: NA; v_gene: TRBV15
CDR3aa: CASSRQVNEQFF; j_gene: TRBJ2-1; d_gene: NA; v_gene: TRBV11-2
CDR3aa: CASSRLELLNEQFF; j_gene: TRBJ2-1; d_gene: NA; v_gene: TRBV12-3/TRBV12-4
CDR3aa: CASSVEVNEQFF; j_gene: TRBJ2-1; d_gene: NA; v_gene: TRBV9
CDR3aa: CATSDGTKGQGVCEQYF; j_gene: TRBJ2-7; d_gene: TRBD1; v_gene: TRBV24-1
CDR3aa: CASSLIPDRGYEQYF; j_gene: TRBJ2-7; d_gene: TRBD1; v_gene: TRBV7-3
CDR3aa: CASSPGRSSTDTQYF; j_gene: TRBJ2-3; d_gene: NA; v_gene: TRBV27
CDR3aa: CAIDRATYNEQFF; j_gene: TRBJ2-1; d_gene: TRBD1; v_gene: TRBV28
CDR3aa: CASSPPDVSGRAGQYF; j_gene: TRBJ2-7; d_gene: TRBD2; v_gene: TRBV18
CDR3aa: CASSEFGQVNEKLFF; j_gene: TRBJ1-4; d_gene: TRBD1; v_gene: TRBV2
CDR3aa: CASRYGDTQYF; j_gene: TRBJ2-3; d_gene: NA; v_gene: TRBV6-2/TRBV6-3
CDR3aa: CSARVGEQFF; j_gene: TRBJ2-1; d_gene: NA; v_gene: TRBV20-1
CDR3aa: CASSFSPGQGAYNEQFF; j_gene: TRBJ2-1; d_gene: TRBD1; v_gene: TRBV7-2
CDR3aa: CASSDFYGLEVNEQFF; j_gene: TRBJ2-1; d_gene: TRBD2; v_gene: TRBV25-1
CDR3aa: CSVEGLFTDTQYF; j_gene: TRBJ2-3; d_gene: NA; v_gene: TRBV29-1
CDR3aa: CASSLSTQGLSGNTIYF; j_gene: TRBJ1-3; d_gene: NA; v_gene: TRBV5-1
CDR3aa: CASSLQGSSSYEQYF; j_gene: TRBJ2-7; d_gene: NA; v_gene: TRBV12-3/TRBV12-4
CDR3aa: CASSFGQPGEQYF; j_gene: TRBJ2-7; d_gene: NA; v_gene: TRBV7-3